These 21 T cell receptor beta chains were sequenced from one sample in a study of T-cell memory formation after mild COVID-19. TCRdb reprocessed the 5' RACE reads via MiXCR and lists one record per CDR3 protein. The profile shows hundreds of thousands of distinct CDR3 sequences, 16% of them singletons. The source material was PBMCs or a T cell subset sorted from them (not recorded which). Receptor source: a young man who had mild COVID-19 (a few samples of this study predate the infection). Cell type and time point are not known.

The V and J genes are TRBV5-6 and TRBJ1-6; D not resolved. V was clipped by 0 bases and J by 7 bases, with 8 bases between them. This CDR3 spans 14 amino acids. The germline V gene has CDR1 SGHDT and CDR2 YYEEEE. The CDR3, as DNA: TGTGCCAGCAGCTTGGTGGAGGCGAATTCACCCCTCCACTTT. Its protein is CASSLVEANSPLHF.

This clonotype was seen a handful of times. The CDR3 here is CASSQDWASLDTQYF. The CDR3 DNA is TGTGCCAGCAGCCAAGACTGGGCTAGCTTGGATACGCAGTATTTT. The rearrangement joins TRBV14 to TRBJ2-3; tentative D call: TRBD2 (5 bases). Trimming took 0 bases from V and 6 from J, leaving 13 bases between them. This CDR3 is built from 15 residues. Germline assignment: CDR1 SGHDN and CDR2 FVKESK.

Ten or more counts support this clonotype. This sequence joins TRBV7-2 and TRBJ2-2; D not resolved. CDR3 length: 18 residues. With 4 bases removed from V and 1 base from J, the gap between germline ends came to 19 bases. Germline V lookup: CDR1 SGHTA, CDR2 FQGNSA. The CDR3 loop is CASSSDLVRLGNTGELFF. In DNA, the CDR3 is TGTGCCAGCAGCTCAGATCTCGTGCGGCTAGGGAACACCGGGGAGCTGTTTTTT.

The rearrangement uses TRBV7-2 and TRBJ2-5; no reliable D call. Germline CDR1 is SGHTA and CDR2 is FQGNSA. The V end was cut by 2 bases, the J end by 4 bases, with 11 bases between. The CDR3 length is 14 residues. CDR3 residues: CASSLTSWAETQYF. CDR3 DNA sequence: TGTGCCAGCAGCTTAACCTCGTGGGCAGAGACCCAGTACTTC.

Only a few counts were recorded for this clonotype. The chain couples TRBV29-1 to TRBJ1-2; 7 bases agree with TRBD1. The J segment lost 4 bases and the V segment lost 4 bases, leaving 9 bases of the junction unmatched. This CDR3 is built from 14 residues. CDR1 SQVTM and CDR2 ANQGSEA come from the germline V gene. The CDR3 spells CSVADRDRSYGYTF. DNA of the CDR3: TGCAGCGTTGCTGACCGGGACAGATCCTATGGCTACACCTTC. Filled out from reference TRBV29-1 and TRBJ1-2, the complete variable domain reads SAVISQKPSRDICQRGTSLTIQCQVDSQVTMMFWYRQQPGQSLTLIATANQGSEATYESGFVIDKFPISRPNLTFSTLTVSNMSPEDSSIYLCSVADRDRSYGYTFGSGTRLTVV.

The V gene is TRBV20-1, the J gene TRBJ2-1; D tentatively fits TRBD1 or TRBD2 (6 bases each). V lost 6 bases to trimming and J lost 3 bases, with 12 bases between them. From germline, CDR1 is DFQATT and CDR2 SNEGSKA (reference sequence). CDR3 length: 13 residues. The CDR3 here is CSAQRGVYNEQFF. The DNA for the CDR3 is TGCAGTGCGCAGAGGGGGGTCTACAATGAGCAGTTCTTC.

The chain combines TRBV5-1 with TRBJ2-1; D is perhaps TRBD1 (6 bases). Trimming took off 5 bases at V and 5 bases at J, with 11 bases between the two ends. The CDR3 loop spans 13 amino acids. CDR1 and CDR2 (germline): SGHRS, YFSETQ. CDR3 sequence (DNA): TGCGCCAGCAGATACGGACAGAACAATGAGCAGTTCTTC. Amino acids: CASRYGQNNEQFF.

This chain uses TRBV5-5 with TRBJ1-1; possible D gene TRBD1, 6 bases. The V gene's germline CDR1 is SGHKS and CDR2 YYEKEE (reference sequence). V was cut by 2 bases and J by 3 bases, with 14 bases left in between. The CDR3 extends over 15 amino acids. The CDR3 reads CASSFPGGLDTEAFF. The CDR3 bases are TGTGCCAGCAGCTTCCCCGGGGGGCTAGACACTGAAGCTTTCTTT.

This clonotype has a count of ten or more. The rearrangement uses TRBV6-2 or TRBV6-3 and TRBJ1-6, with D unresolved. The V end was cut by 3 bases, the J end by 5 bases, with 14 bases between. The CDR3 is made up of 16 amino acids. Germline CDR1 MNHEY, CDR2 SVGEGT. CDR3: CASSYRRPGNNSPLHF. In DNA form, the CDR3 reads TGTGCCAGCAGTTATCGGAGACCTGGGAATAATTCACCCCTCCACTTT.

The rearrangement uses TRBV12-3 or TRBV12-4 and TRBJ2-4, with TRBD1 identical over 11 bases. V lost 5 bases to trimming and J lost 7 bases; unmatched junction nucleotides: 13. The CDR3 sequence is 17 residues long. The CDR3 sequence: CASSPTGQGAAGNIQYF. CDR3 DNA: TGTGCCAGCAGTCCAACCGGACAGGGGGCGGCGGGGAACATTCAGTACTTC.

This clonotype showed up just a few times. J is TRBJ2-5 and V is TRBV28; 9 nucleotides line up with TRBD2. There are 14 residues in the CDR3. Germline V gene data show CDR1 as MDHEN and CDR2 as SYDVKM. Unmatched junction bases numbered 11, after V lost 10 bases and J lost 5 bases. CDR3 sequence reads: CATSTAGGGETQYF. The CDR3 DNA follows: TGTGCCACAAGCACAGCGGGGGGAGGGGAGACCCAGTACTTC.

The V gene is TRBV9, the J gene TRBJ1-2; no reliable D call. This CDR3 is built from 14 residues. Per the germline V gene, CDR1 is SGDLS and CDR2 is YYNGEE. V was clipped by 0 bases and J by 8 bases, with 14 bases between them. CDR3 sequence: CASSVDNGFNGYTF. The CDR3 nucleotides read TGTGCCAGCAGCGTAGACAACGGTTTCAACGGCTACACCTTC.

This clonotype was picked up a small number of times. The chain joins TRBV29-1 to TRBJ2-5; 9 nucleotides line up with TRBD2. Germline loops: CDR1 SQVTM, CDR2 ANQGSEA. The V and J ends lost 1 base and 1 base, in that order; junction bases with no gene match: 4. This CDR3 has 15 amino acids. The CDR3 protein is CSVEAGRGGQETQYF. CDR3 nucleotides: TGCAGCGTTGAAGCAGGGCGGGGGGGCCAAGAGACCCAGTACTTC.

The V and J genes are TRBV3-1 and TRBJ2-2; the match to TRBD1 covers 9 bases. Germline V gene sequence: CDR1 LGHDT, CDR2 YNNKEL (reference sequence). The V and J ends lost 7 bases and 7 bases, in that order; junction bases with no gene match: 13. This CDR3 contains 16 residues. The CDR3 loop reads CASISSGTGKVGELFF. CDR3 sequence (DNA): TGTGCCAGCATATCGTCCGGGACAGGGAAGGTCGGGGAGCTGTTTTTT.

The chain carries TRBV2 and TRBJ1-1; D is uncertain. V lost 3 bases, J lost 8 bases, and 7 bases lay in between. The CDR3 loop spans 11 amino acids. Germline CDR1 and CDR2: SNHLY and FYNNEI. The CDR3 DNA reads TGTGCCAGCAGTGATACGGGGGAAGCTTTCTTT. Translating it yields CASSDTGEAFF. The variable domain in full, with the rest retrieved from reference TRBV2 and TRBJ1-1, is EPEVTQTPSHQVTQMGQEVILRCVPISNHLYFYWYRQILGQKVEFLVSFYNNEISEKSEIFDDQFSVERPDGSNFTLKIRSTKLEDSAMYFCASSDTGEAFFGQGTRLTVV.

This clonotype appeared a few times. This chain uses TRBV24-1 with TRBJ2-5, with 10 positions matching TRBD1. Trimming cost V 7 bases and J 4 bases; bases outside gene matches: 5. CDR1 is KGHDR, CDR2 SFDVKD, per germline. The CDR3 extends over 14 amino acids. The CDR3: CATRERDRGETQYF. Written as DNA, the CDR3 is TGTGCCACCAGAGAGAGGGACAGGGGAGAGACCCAGTACTTC.

The V call is TRBV6-6, the J call TRBJ2-1; 14 bases are shared with TRBD2. Per germline, CDR1 MNHNY and CDR2 SVGAGI (reference sequence). V was clipped by 2 bases and J by 4 bases; unmatched bases: 16. CDR3 length equals 21 residues. In DNA, the CDR3 is TGTGCCAGCAGTTACCAAATTCGACTAGCGGGGGGGATGAAGGGTTACAATGAGCAGTTCTTC. Translated, it gives CASSYQIRLAGGMKGYNEQFF.

This clonotype was seen a handful of times. The genes are TRBV20-1 and TRBJ2-2; D remains unclear. CDR1 is DFQATT, CDR2 SNEGSKA, per germline (reference sequence). Trimming removed 3 bases from V and 1 base from J, with 12 bases in between. The length of the CDR3 is 15 residues. The CDR3 region is CSASSLGGNTGELFF. Here the CDR3 DNA reads TGCAGTGCTAGTAGTCTGGGCGGGAACACCGGGGAGCTGTTTTTT.

V and J are TRBV18 and TRBJ1-3; D is unclear. Germline V gene sequence: CDR1 KGHSH, CDR2 LQKENI. This CDR3 is 17 amino acids long. V was clipped by 2 bases and J by 0 bases, with 14 bases between them. The chain's CDR3 is CASSPVGDLGSGNTIYF. The DNA for the CDR3 is TGTGCCAGCTCACCAGTCGGGGATCTCGGCTCTGGAAACACCATATATTTT.

This chain links TRBV29-1 with TRBJ1-1; no clear D. Trimming removed 5 bases at V and 8 bases at J, with 9 bases between. This CDR3 comprises 10 residues. Germline-derived CDR1 and CDR2 are SQVTM and ANQGSEA. CDR3 DNA: TGCAGCGTTTCCCAGCGGGAAGCTTTCTTT. Translation gives CSVSQREAFF.

This clonotype has a handful of counts. The chain has TRBV27 and TRBJ1-2; TRBD1 aligns across 7 bases. With 6 bases clipped from V and 8 bases from J, the junction kept 9 bases outside the gene matches. This CDR3 is built from 13 residues. Germline lookup yields CDR1 MNHEY and CDR2 SMNVEV (reference sequence). This CDR3 is CASSSQGFNGYTF. CDR3 DNA sequence: TGTGCCAGCAGCTCACAGGGGTTTAACGGCTACACCTTC.